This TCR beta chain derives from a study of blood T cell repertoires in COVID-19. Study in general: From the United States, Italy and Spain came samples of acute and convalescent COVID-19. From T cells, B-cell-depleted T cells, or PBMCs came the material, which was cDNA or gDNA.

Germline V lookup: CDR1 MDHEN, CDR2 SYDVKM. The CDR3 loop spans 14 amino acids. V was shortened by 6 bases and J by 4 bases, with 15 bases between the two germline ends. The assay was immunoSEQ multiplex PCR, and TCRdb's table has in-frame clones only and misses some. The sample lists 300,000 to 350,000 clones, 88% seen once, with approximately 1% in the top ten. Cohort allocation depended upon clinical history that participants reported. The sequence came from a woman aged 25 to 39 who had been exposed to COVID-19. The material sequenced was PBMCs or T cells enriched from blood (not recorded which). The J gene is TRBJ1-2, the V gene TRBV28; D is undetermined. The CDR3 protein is CASRPSPESYGYTF. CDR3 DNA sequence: TGTGCCAGCAGACCCTCTCCCGAGAGCTATGGCTACACCTTC.